Below, 10 T cell receptor beta chains from the same sample are listed, as sequenced in a study of blood T cell repertoires in COVID-19. Generated by immunoSEQ multiplex PCR, the TCRdb table keeps only in-frame clones and is missing some. The repertoire holds around 260,000 clones, with approximately 86% as singletons. Source material: peripheral blood. These receptors originate from a man between 40 and 49 years old who had recovered from COVID-19.

This clone occurred a few times. The J gene is TRBJ1-6, the V gene TRBV5-4; 9 nucleotides match TRBD1. Germline V gene sequence: CDR1 SGHNT, CDR2 YYREEE (reference sequence). CDR3 length: 14 amino acids. J was trimmed by 9 bases and V by 4 bases; bases with no gene match: 5. The CDR3 nucleotides read TGTGCCAGCAGCCGACAGGGGGAAGGTTCACCCCTCCACTTT. Amino acids: CASSRQGEGSPLHF.

The chain couples TRBV11-2 to TRBJ2-7; D is perhaps TRBD1 (5 bases). V lost 5 bases, J lost 3 bases, and 11 bases lay in between. Germline V gives CDR1 SGHAT, CDR2 FQNNGV. The CDR3 loop spans 13 amino acids. CDR3 DNA: TGTGCCAGCAGCCCGACAGCGATCTACGAGCAGTACTTC. Translation: CASSPTAIYEQYF.

The chain recombines TRBV27 with TRBJ2-1; 11 bases are a match to TRBD2. Trimming at V came to 5 bases and at J to 8 bases, leaving 11 bases not matched to a gene. The CDR3 runs 16 residues. Germline CDR1 is MNHEY and CDR2 is SMNVEV (reference sequence). CDR3 loop: CASSPIAGGSLYEQFF. The DNA for the CDR3 is TGTGCCAGCAGTCCGATAGCGGGAGGGAGTCTTTATGAGCAGTTCTTC.

This chain uses TRBV19 with TRBJ2-7, with a possible D match to TRBD2 (5 bases). Trimming shortened V by 5 bases and J by 1 base, and 15 bases separated the two germline ends. Germline V gives CDR1 LNHDA, CDR2 SQIVND (reference sequence). This CDR3 comprises 15 residues. In DNA, the CDR3 is TGTGCCAGTAGTGTGAACCACGGGAATTCCTACGAGCAGTACTTC. Protein sequence: CASSVNHGNSYEQYF.

This rearrangement joins TRBV24-1 to TRBJ2-7; D is perhaps TRBD1 (6 bases). Trimming took 3 bases from V and 3 from J, leaving 14 bases between them. The CDR3 has 15 amino acids. The germline gives CDR1 KGHDR, CDR2 SFDVKD. The CDR3 loop is CATSDGHGQFYEQYF. The CDR3 nucleotides are TGTGCCACCAGTGATGGCCATGGACAGTTCTACGAGCAGTACTTC.

The chain recombines TRBV7-8 with TRBJ1-1; D is unclear. Per the germline V gene, CDR1 is SGHVS and CDR2 is FQNEAQ. The CDR3 extends over 14 amino acids. V lost 1 base and J 5 bases, leaving 11 bases between the germline ends. The chain's CDR3 is CASSLGPRGTEAFF. The CDR3 coding sequence is TGTGCCAGCAGCTTAGGACCCCGGGGAACTGAAGCTTTCTTT.

The chain employs TRBV13 and TRBJ2-7; 10 positions agree with TRBD2. The germline V gene has CDR1 PRHDT and CDR2 FYEKMQ (reference sequence). This CDR3 is built from 15 residues. The J segment lost 2 bases and the V segment lost 2 bases, leaving 3 bases of the junction unmatched. CDR3: CASSLQAGGPYEQYF. Here the CDR3 DNA reads TGTGCCAGCAGCTTACAAGCGGGAGGGCCCTACGAGCAGTACTTC.

This chain joins TRBV9 and TRBJ1-2; TRBD1 matches 7 bases. CDR3 length: 14 residues. Looked up from germline, CDR1 is SGDLS and CDR2 is YYNGEE. V shed 0 bases, J shed 6 bases, and the junction held 5 bases outside the gene matches. CDR3 in amino acids: CASSVAPQGNGYTF. The CDR3 region has the DNA TGTGCCAGCAGCGTAGCTCCACAGGGGAATGGCTACACCTTC.

This chain joins TRBV6-9 and TRBJ1-1; TRBD1 matches 9 bases. The germline V gene encodes CDR1 MNHGY and CDR2 SVAAGI. The V gene end was trimmed by 4 bases and the J gene end by 2 bases; junction bases not matched to a gene: 5. This CDR3 has 15 residues. CDR3 nucleotides: TGTGCCAGCAGTTCGTTGACAGGGGGTAACACTGAAGCTTTCTTT. Residues: CASSSLTGGNTEAFF.

The chain combines TRBV6-4 with TRBJ1-5; D may be TRBD1 (6 bases). The CDR3 runs to 17 residues. The germline gives CDR1 MRHNA, CDR2 SNTAGT. Trimming pared 3 bases from V and 3 bases from J, leaving 18 bases between. For the CDR3, the DNA is TGTGCCAGCAGTGAACCACCCACAGGGAACGTCAATCAGCCCCAGCATTTT. Its translation: CASSEPPTGNVNQPQHF.